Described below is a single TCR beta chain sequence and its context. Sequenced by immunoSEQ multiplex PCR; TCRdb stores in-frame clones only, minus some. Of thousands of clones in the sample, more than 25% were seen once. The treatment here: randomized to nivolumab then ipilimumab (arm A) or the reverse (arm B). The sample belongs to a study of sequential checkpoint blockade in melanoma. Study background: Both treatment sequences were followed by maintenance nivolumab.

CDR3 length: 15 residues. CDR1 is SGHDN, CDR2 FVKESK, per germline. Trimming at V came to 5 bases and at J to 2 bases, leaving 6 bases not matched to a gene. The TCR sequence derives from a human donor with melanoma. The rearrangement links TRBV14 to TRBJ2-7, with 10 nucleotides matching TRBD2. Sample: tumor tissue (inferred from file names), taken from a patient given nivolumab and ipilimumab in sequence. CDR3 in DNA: TGTGCCAGCAGCACCGGGACTAGCGTTACCTACGAGCAGTACTTC. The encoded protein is CASSTGTSVTYEQYF.